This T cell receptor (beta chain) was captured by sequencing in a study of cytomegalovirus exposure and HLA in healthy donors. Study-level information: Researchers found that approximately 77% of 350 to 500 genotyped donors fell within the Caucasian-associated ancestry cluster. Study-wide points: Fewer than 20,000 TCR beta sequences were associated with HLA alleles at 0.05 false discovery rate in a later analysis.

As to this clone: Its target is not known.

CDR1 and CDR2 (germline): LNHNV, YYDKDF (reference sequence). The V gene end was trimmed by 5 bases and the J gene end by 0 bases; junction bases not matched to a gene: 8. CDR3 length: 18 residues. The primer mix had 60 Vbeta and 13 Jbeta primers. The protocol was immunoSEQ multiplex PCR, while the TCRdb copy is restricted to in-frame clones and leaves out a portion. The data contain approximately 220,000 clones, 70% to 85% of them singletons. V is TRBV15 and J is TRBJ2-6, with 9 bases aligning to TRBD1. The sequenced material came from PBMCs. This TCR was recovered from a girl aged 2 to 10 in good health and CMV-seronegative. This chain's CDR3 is CATSPRTGAYSGANVLTF. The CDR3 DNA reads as TGTGCCACCAGCCCCCGGACAGGGGCCTACTCTGGGGCCAACGTCCTGACTTTC.